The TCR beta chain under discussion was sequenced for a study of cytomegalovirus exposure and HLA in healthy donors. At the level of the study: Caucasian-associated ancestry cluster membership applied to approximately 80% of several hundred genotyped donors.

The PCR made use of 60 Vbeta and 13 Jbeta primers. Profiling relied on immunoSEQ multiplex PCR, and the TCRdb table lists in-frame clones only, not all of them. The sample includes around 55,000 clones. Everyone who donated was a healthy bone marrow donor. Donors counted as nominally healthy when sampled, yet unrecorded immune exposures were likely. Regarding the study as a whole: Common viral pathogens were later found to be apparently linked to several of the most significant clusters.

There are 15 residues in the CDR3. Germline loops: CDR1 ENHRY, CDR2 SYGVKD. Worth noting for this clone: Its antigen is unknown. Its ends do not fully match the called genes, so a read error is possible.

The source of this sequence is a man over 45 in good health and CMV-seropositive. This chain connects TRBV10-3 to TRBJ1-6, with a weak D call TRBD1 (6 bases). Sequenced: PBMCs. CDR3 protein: CAISERQDDNSHLHF. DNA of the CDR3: TGTGCCATCAGTGAAAGACAGGACGATAATTCACACCTCCACTTT.